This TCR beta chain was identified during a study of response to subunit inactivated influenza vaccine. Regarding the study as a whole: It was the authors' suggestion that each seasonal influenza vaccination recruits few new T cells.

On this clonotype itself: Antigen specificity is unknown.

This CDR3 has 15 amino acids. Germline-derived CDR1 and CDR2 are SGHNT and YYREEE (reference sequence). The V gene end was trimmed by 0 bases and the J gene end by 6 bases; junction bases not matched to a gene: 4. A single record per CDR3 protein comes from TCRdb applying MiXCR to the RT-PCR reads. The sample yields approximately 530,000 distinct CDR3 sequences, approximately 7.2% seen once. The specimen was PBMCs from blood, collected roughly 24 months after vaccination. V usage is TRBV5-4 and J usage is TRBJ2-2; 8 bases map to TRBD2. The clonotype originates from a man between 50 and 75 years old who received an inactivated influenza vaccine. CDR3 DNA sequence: TGTGCCAGCAGCTTGGAACTAGCGGTCTCCGGGGAGCTGTTTTTT. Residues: CASSLELAVSGELFF. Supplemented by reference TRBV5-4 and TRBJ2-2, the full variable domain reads ETGVTQSPTHLIKTRGQQVTLRCSSQSGHNTVSWYQQALGQGPQFIFQYYREEENGRGNFPPRFSGLQFPNYSSELNVNALELDDSALYLCASSLELAVSGELFFGEGSRLTVL.